This TCR beta chain was obtained from a study of tumor-infiltrating lymphocytes in primary liver carcinoma listed by TCRdb under 2017. With regard to the full study: Of the five patients, three men and two women aged 30 to 69 years, four had hepatocellular carcinoma and one had combined HCC and intrahepatic cholangiocarcinoma. A total of 35 specimens from 5 patients, comprising approximately 25 tumor regions, 5 adjacent noncancerous liver tissues and 5 peripheral blood samples, were covered by TCRbeta repertoire sequencing. To link TCRbeta repertoire diversity to the local molecular phenotype, the approximately 23 tumor region samples were profiled with Agilent mRNA microarrays. Tumors of the five patients were stage T1-T3 N0M0 with maximum diameters of roughly 4.2 to 11 cm. Reproducibility between technical replicate repertoires was high, with correlation coefficients above 0.98 and mean shared-clone rates about 0.9. Roughly 3.65 to 8 million productive TCRbeta reads were obtained per sample, and no significant difference in read depth was found between tissue types. Across five regions of each liver tumor, along with adjacent normal tissue and blood, the study brought together TCRbeta repertoire sequencing, expression microarrays and whole-exome sequencing. Study-level results and caveats: Compared with blood, tumors had a significantly larger share of the repertoire taken up by the top 250 clones (p = 0.039). Repertoire overlap was found to be higher between tumor regions (mean about 35%) than between tumor-adjacent (about 17%) or tumor-blood (about 14%) pairs, consistent with antigen-driven expansion. Since the samples were bulk and unsorted, there was no way to compare CD4+ and CD8+ T cell repertoires. Only the TCR beta chain was sequenced, which likely underestimates true repertoire diversity because unpaired alpha chains were not captured. Only roughly 7.5-25% of top clones appeared in all five regions of a tumor, which suggests that tumor-infiltrating T cells are spatially heterogeneous. Only a few patients were included in the study, and the authors note that the findings should be validated in a larger study.

Total RNA and DNA were co-extracted without cell sorting from approximately 20-30 mg of bulk tissue using the AllPrep DNA/RNA mini kit. Surgical resection was performed in China between November 2015 and 2016 on about 5 patients with histopathologically diagnosed primary liver carcinoma. Patients had chronic HBV infection and were treatment-naive at sampling. Five spatially separated regions were sampled from each tumor: the superior, inferior, left-lateral and right-lateral poles, plus the tumor centre. Histology showed that every tumor sample contained more than 75% viable tumor cells. Each fresh piece of tumor and adjacent tissue was cut in two, with one half stored in RNAlater at -80 degrees C and the other half sent for histology. About this clonotype: What this receptor recognizes is not known. No base quality values were provided; no much bigger clone lies one nucleotide off.

TCRbeta-specific cDNA was reverse-transcribed from 500 ng total RNA using a constant-region primer and ProtoScript II reverse transcriptase. Three nested multiplex PCR rounds, following a slightly modified ARM-PCR procedure, were used to build the TCRbeta libraries. Multiplex TRBV1-TRBV30 forward primers and a Cbeta reverse primer were used in the first two PCR rounds, each of which was run for around 10 cycles. Sample barcodes and Illumina adapters were added in a final 25-cycle PCR using Deep VentR polymerase. Amplicons of 200-500 bp were gel-purified with a QIAquick gel extraction kit before sequencing. An Illumina HiSeq 2500 was used to sequence the TCRbeta amplicons with 250-bp paired-end reads. Processing in the source paper ran as follows. Trimmomatic v0.33 was used to quality-trim the reads, and FLASH v1.2.11 was used to merge paired reads so that full CDR3 sequences could be recovered. MiGEC v1.2.1b assigned V, D and J germline segments to the rearranged TCRbeta sequences. Clonotype statistics and Shannon-Wiener diversity indices were computed with VDJtools v1.0.0. To reduce sampling bias, subsequent analyses other than the diversity analysis used only the 250 most abundant clonotypes in each sample. TCRdb trimmed public reads at Q25 via fastp, called clones via MiXCR and kept in-frame beta chains. Here each entry gathers all rows of one CDR3 protein and keeps the most common genes and DNA. In this record, the V and J calls reflect TCRdb's handling and not the investigators' own analysis. Counted in this sample were 45,000 to 65,000 distinct CDR3 sequences; roughly 80% of them appeared once. The ten largest clones add up to 24% of the sample.

Inclusive of the bounding cysteine and phenylalanine, the CDR3 is 21 residues long. The only DNA kept is the CDR3, 63 bases in frame from the first base. Compared with germline, V lacks 5 bases and J lacks 0 bases; bases without a gene match: 18. Looking up the germline V gene yields CDR1 SGHAT and CDR2 FQNNGV. The sequence came from a man aged 40-55 years with primary liver carcinoma and hepatitis B virus infection. Sequences were obtained from liver tumor tissue from sampling region 5. The sample's cell subset or site label, decoded: tumor region T5, tumor centre. The chain joins TRBV11-2 to TRBJ2-6; 8 nucleotides in the junction match TRBD1. The CDR3 here reads CASSMGGDRGIPFSGANVLTF. The DNA sequence reads TGTGCCAGCAGCATGGGGGGTGACAGGGGCATTCCCTTCTCTGGGGCCAACGTCCTGACTTTC.